The entry that follows covers one T cell receptor beta chain sequence. This entry belongs to a study of early T cells in non-severe SARS-CoV-2 infection. Individual cDNA molecules were tagged with unique molecular identifiers, the study reported. TCRdb used MiXCR to reprocess the 5' RACE reads, holding one entry per CDR3 protein. The data contain roughly 50,000 distinct CDR3 sequences, roughly 7.1% of them singletons. V lost 5 bases and J 4 bases, leaving 18 bases between the germline ends. The CDR3 extends over 15 amino acids. Germline V gene lookup returns CDR1 LNHDA and CDR2 SQIVND (reference sequence).

This material consisted of whole blood, taken at baseline. The sequence derives from an adult who was a healthcare worker with PCR-confirmed SARS-CoV-2 infection or an uninfected control (not recorded which). V usage is TRBV19 and J usage is TRBJ2-7, with D possibly TRBD2 on 7 matching bases. CDR3 loop: CASSYSAGAVYEQYF. The DNA of the CDR3 is TGTGCCAGTAGTTACTCCGCGGGGGCTGTTTACGAGCAGTACTTC.